What follows are 20 T cell receptor beta chains derived from one specimen sequenced in a study of blood T cell repertoires in COVID-19. Sequencing was performed with immunoSEQ multiplex PCR; in TCRdb, only in-frame clones are kept and a portion is missing. Of a few hundred thousand clones in the sample, around 86% are singletons; the top ten hold around 2.7%. The sequenced material came from peripheral blood. These receptors were collected from a man in his sixties with acute or convalescent COVID-19.

This clone was seen once. The chain recombines TRBV5-1 with TRBJ2-7; 10 positions agree with TRBD2. J was trimmed by 0 bases and V by 3 bases; bases with no gene match: 6. Per germline, CDR1 SGHRS and CDR2 YFSETQ. This CDR3 is built from 16 residues. CDR3 nucleotides: TGCGCCAGCAGCTCCCGACTAGCGGGCCTCTCCTACGAGCAGTACTTC. It translates to CASSSRLAGLSYEQYF. The variable domain in full, with the rest retrieved from reference TRBV5-1 and TRBJ2-7, is KAGVTQTPRYLIKTRGQQVTLSCSPISGHRSVSWYQQTPGQGLQFLFEYFSETQRNKGNFPGRFSGRQFSNSRSEMNVSTLELGDSALYLCASSSRLAGLSYEQYFGPGTRLTVT.

The chain uses TRBV15 and TRBJ2-5, with 8 positions matching TRBD2. The CDR3 runs to 15 residues. J was trimmed by 0 bases and V by 5 bases; bases with no gene match: 5. Looked up from germline, CDR1 is LNHNV and CDR2 is YYDKDF (reference sequence). CDR3 coding DNA: TGTGCCACCAGCCGGGGGCGGGGGGACCAAGAGACCCAGTACTTC. Protein sequence: CATSRGRGDQETQYF.

Written as DNA, the CDR3 is TGTGCCAGCAGTTTTTTCGGCAGGGGCAACTATGGCTACACCTTC. Residues: CASSFFGRGNYGYTF. The chain combines TRBV6-5 with TRBJ1-2; possible D gene TRBD1, 6 bases. V shed 4 bases and J shed 2 bases, with 14 bases lying between them. Germline-derived CDR1 and CDR2 are MNHEY and SVGAGI. The CDR3 length is 15 residues.

V gene TRBV13 combines with J gene TRBJ2-5; 11 bases map to TRBD2. The germline V gene encodes CDR1 PRHDT and CDR2 FYEKMQ (reference sequence). V shed 2 bases and J 4 bases; nucleotides not matched to a gene: 6. The CDR3 loop spans 16 amino acids. The CDR3 nucleotides read TGTGCCAGCAGCTTACGACTAGCGGGGAGTCGAGAGACCCAGTACTTC. Translated: CASSLRLAGSRETQYF.

This sequence joins TRBV19 and TRBJ2-3, with D hard to call. Germline V gene data show CDR1 as LNHDA and CDR2 as SQIVND (reference sequence). The germline V and J ends were trimmed by 7 bases and 5 bases, with 7 bases remaining between them. CDR3 length: 11 residues. The CDR3 sequence is CASKSGDTQYF. As DNA, the CDR3 is TGTGCCAGTAAGTCAGGAGATACGCAGTATTTT.

This chain links TRBV18 with TRBJ1-1; no definite D call. V was shortened by 4 bases and J by 1 base, with 10 bases between the two germline ends. The CDR3 covers 14 residues. Germline values: CDR1 KGHSH, CDR2 LQKENI. CDR3 DNA: TGTGCCAGCTCACTCCACAACAAGAACACTGAAGCTTTCTTT. Encoded protein: CASSLHNKNTEAFF.

This chain connects TRBV7-9 to TRBJ2-1; no firm D call. The CDR3 is 13 residues long. V was shortened by 3 bases and J by 13 bases, with 16 bases between the two germline ends. Germline CDR1 is SEHNR and CDR2 is FQNEAQ (reference sequence). The CDR3 DNA reads as TGTGCCAGCAGCTTGGAATTCGCGGCGCGTCAGTTCTTC. It codes for CASSLEFAARQFF.

The chain recombines TRBV7-8 with TRBJ2-7, with a tentative D call TRBD2 (6 bases). CDR1 is SGHVS, CDR2 FQNEAQ, per germline. CDR3 size: 16 residues. V lost 4 bases and J lost 0, with 16 bases in between. The CDR3 protein is CASSSRLGTSSYEQYF. The CDR3 DNA reads TGTGCCAGCAGCTCGAGACTAGGCACGAGCTCCTACGAGCAGTACTTC.

V usage is TRBV5-1 and J usage is TRBJ2-1; 9 nucleotides match TRBD2. J was trimmed by 5 bases and V by 5 bases; bases with no gene match: 8. The CDR3 runs to 15 residues. CDR1 and CDR2 (germline): SGHRS, YFSETQ. The DNA of the CDR3 is TGCGCCAGCAGACCCGCTAGCGGGGCGGACAATGAGCAGTTCTTC. It yields the protein CASRPASGADNEQFF. Full variable domain (remainder filled in from reference TRBV5-1 and TRBJ2-1): KAGVTQTPRYLIKTRGQQVTLSCSPISGHRSVSWYQQTPGQGLQFLFEYFSETQRNKGNFPGRFSGRQFSNSRSEMNVSTLELGDSALYLCASRPASGADNEQFFGPGTRLTVL.

The chain joins TRBV20-1 to TRBJ2-5; D is undetermined. Trimming stripped 2 bases from V and 4 bases from J, with 5 bases between. Per germline, CDR1 DFQATT and CDR2 SNEGSKA (reference sequence). This CDR3 contains 11 residues. CDR3 in DNA: TGCAGTGCTAGAAGCTTAGAGACCCAGTACTTC. Its translation: CSARSLETQYF.

This clone was detected only once. The chain has TRBV7-9 and TRBJ2-7; TRBD1 is a possible D gene (7 bases). The CDR3 runs 19 residues. CDR1 and CDR2 from the germline V gene are SEHNR and FQNEAQ (reference sequence). With 4 bases removed from V and 2 bases from J, the gap between germline ends came to 27 bases. The CDR3 here is CASSSGLRGRETAPYEQYF. As DNA, the CDR3 is TGTGCCAGCAGCTCCGGGTTAAGGGGGCGGGAAACCGCCCCCTACGAGCAGTACTTC.

This rearrangement joins TRBV9 to TRBJ1-1, with D possibly matching TRBD1 (5 bases). This CDR3 spans 14 amino acids. The germline V gene encodes CDR1 SGDLS and CDR2 YYNGEE. Trimming took off 4 bases at V and 2 bases at J, with 12 bases between the two ends. CDR3 sequence: CASSNQGKNTEAFF. CDR3 in DNA: TGTGCCAGCAGCAACCAGGGAAAAAACACTGAAGCTTTCTTT. Based on the CDR3 plus reference TRBV9 and TRBJ1-1, the full variable domain is DSGVTQTPKHLITATGQRVTLRCSPRSGDLSVYWYQQSLDQGLQFLIQYYNGEERAKGNILERFSAQQFPDLHSELNLSSLELGDSALYFCASSNQGKNTEAFFGQGTRLTVV.

This rearrangement joins TRBV4-1 to TRBJ2-5, with 11 bases matching TRBD2. CDR1 is MGHRA and CDR2 is YSYEKL in the germline V gene. V gave up 1 base and J gave up 5 bases; unmatched junction bases: 15. The CDR3 consists of 19 residues. CDR3: CASSQGELAGGLIGETQYF. Here the CDR3 DNA reads TGCGCCAGCAGCCAAGGGGAGTTAGCGGGGGGGCTGATCGGGGAGACCCAGTACTTC.

J is TRBJ2-7 and V is TRBV9, with D tentatively TRBD1 (6 bases). Germline CDR1 is SGDLS and CDR2 is YYNGEE. The CDR3 runs 15 residues. V lost 3 bases to trimming and J lost 0 bases, with 13 bases between them. The CDR3 sequence is CASSATTGSSYEQYF. The CDR3 DNA sequence: TGTGCCAGCAGCGCCACGACAGGCTCCTCCTACGAGCAGTACTTC.

CDR3 nucleotides: TGTGCCAGTAGTATAGGCCGGGACAGCCAAGAGACCCAGTACTTC. Its protein product is CASSIGRDSQETQYF. The chain couples TRBV19 to TRBJ2-5; 7 positions match TRBD1. V lost 1 base to trimming and J lost 1 base; unmatched junction nucleotides: 3. The germline V gene has CDR1 LNHDA and CDR2 SQIVND (reference sequence). This CDR3 contains 15 residues.

The gene calls are TRBV29-1 and TRBJ2-7, with a tentative D call TRBD2 (5 bases). Germline CDR1 SQVTM, CDR2 ANQGSEA. The V end lost 0 bases, the J end lost 0 bases, and 9 bases lay between the germline ends. This CDR3 is built from 14 residues. CDR3: CSVEDGENSYEQYF. Here the CDR3 DNA reads TGCAGCGTTGAAGATGGGGAGAACTCCTACGAGCAGTACTTC.

V gene TRBV4-1 combines with J gene TRBJ2-7, with a weak D call TRBD1 (5 bases). The V end was cut by 2 bases, the J end by 2 bases, with 16 bases between. CDR3 length: 16 residues. Germline CDR1 and CDR2: MGHRA and YSYEKL. DNA of the CDR3: TGCGCCAGCAGCCAAACCTACTCCACAGGTCCCTACGAGCAGTACTTC. Protein: CASSQTYSTGPYEQYF.

The chain recombines TRBV28 with TRBJ1-4; tentatively, D is TRBD1 (5 bases). The CDR3 is made up of 15 amino acids. Germline V gene lookup returns CDR1 MDHEN and CDR2 SYDVKM. V lost 8 bases and J 8 bases, leaving 21 bases between the germline ends. The CDR3 DNA follows: TGTGCCAGCCAGCGGGGGTTATCTGGGGAGGAAAAACTGTTTTTT. It translates to CASQRGLSGEEKLFF. Looking up the rest from reference TRBV28 and TRBJ1-4 gives the full variable domain: DVKVTQSSRYLVKRTGEKVFLECVQDMDHENMFWYRQDPGLGLRLIYFSYDVKMKEKGDIPEGYSVSREKKERFSLILESASTNQTSMYLCASQRGLSGEEKLFFGSGTQLSVL.

V and J are TRBV5-1 and TRBJ2-2; 9 positions agree with TRBD1. V was clipped by 1 base and J by 1 base; unmatched bases: 5. The CDR3 extends over 17 amino acids. The V gene's germline CDR1 is SGHRS and CDR2 YFSETQ. The CDR3 here is CASSLFPGQGNTGELFF. CDR3 coding DNA: TGCGCCAGCAGCTTGTTTCCGGGACAGGGGAACACCGGGGAGCTGTTTTTT. The variable domain in full, completed from reference TRBV5-1 and TRBJ2-2, reads KAGVTQTPRYLIKTRGQQVTLSCSPISGHRSVSWYQQTPGQGLQFLFEYFSETQRNKGNFPGRFSGRQFSNSRSEMNVSTLELGDSALYLCASSLFPGQGNTGELFFGEGSRLTVL.

DNA for the CDR3: TGTGCCAGCAGTTACGAGCGACTAGAAGAGTCGTACTTC. Translating gives CASSYERLEESYF. The chain carries TRBV6-6 and TRBJ2-5; TRBD2 is a possible D gene (6 bases). Germline loops: CDR1 MNHNY, CDR2 SVGAGI (reference sequence). Trimming removed 2 bases at V and 13 bases at J, with 17 bases between. This CDR3 is 13 amino acids long.